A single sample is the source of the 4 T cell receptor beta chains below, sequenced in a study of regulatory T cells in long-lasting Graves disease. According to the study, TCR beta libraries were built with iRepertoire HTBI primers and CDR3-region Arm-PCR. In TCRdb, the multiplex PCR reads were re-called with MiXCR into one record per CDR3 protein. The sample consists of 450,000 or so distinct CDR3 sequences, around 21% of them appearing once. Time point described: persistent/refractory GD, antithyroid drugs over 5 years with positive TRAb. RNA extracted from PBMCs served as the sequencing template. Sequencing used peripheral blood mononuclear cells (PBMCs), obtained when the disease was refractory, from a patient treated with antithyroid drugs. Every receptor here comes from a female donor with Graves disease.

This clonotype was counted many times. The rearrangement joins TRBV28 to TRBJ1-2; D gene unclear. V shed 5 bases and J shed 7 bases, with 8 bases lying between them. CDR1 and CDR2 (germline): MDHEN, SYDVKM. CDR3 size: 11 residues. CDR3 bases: TGTGCCAGCAGTCTCCTGTCTGGCTACACCTTC. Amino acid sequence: CASSLLSGYTF.

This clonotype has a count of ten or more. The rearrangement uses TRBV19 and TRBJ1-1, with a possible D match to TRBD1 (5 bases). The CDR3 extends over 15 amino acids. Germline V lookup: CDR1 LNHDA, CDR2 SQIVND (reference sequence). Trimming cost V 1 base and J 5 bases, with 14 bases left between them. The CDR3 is CASSIGVRVTTEAFF. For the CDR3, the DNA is TGTGCCAGTAGTATAGGGGTCAGGGTGACGACTGAAGCTTTCTTT. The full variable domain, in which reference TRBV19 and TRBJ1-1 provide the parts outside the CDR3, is DGGITQSPKYLFRKEGQNVTLSCEQNLNHDAMYWYRQDPGQGLRLIYYSQIVNDFQKGDIAEGYSVSREKKESFPLTVTSAQKNPTAFYLCASSIGVRVTTEAFFGQGTRLTVV.

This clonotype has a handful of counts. DNA of the CDR3: TGCAGTGCTAGAGAACCATCATTCGTTTCGGGATCCACCTACGAGCAGTACTTC. This gives the protein CSAREPSFVSGSTYEQYF. This chain connects TRBV20-1 to TRBJ2-7; TRBD2 might be the D (5 bases). CDR1 is DFQATT, CDR2 SNEGSKA, per germline (reference sequence). The CDR3 is made up of 18 amino acids. Trimming took off 0 bases at V and 2 bases at J, with 23 bases between the two ends.

For the CDR3, the DNA is TGCGCCAGCAGCCAAGAAGCAGAGAGTCGGAATCAGCCCCAGCATTTT. As protein: CASSQEAESRNQPQHF. The chain uses TRBV4-3 and TRBJ1-5, with D uncertain. CDR3 length: 16 amino acids. Per germline, CDR1 LGHNA and CDR2 YSLEER. V dropped 0 bases and J dropped 4 bases, with 13 bases sitting between them.